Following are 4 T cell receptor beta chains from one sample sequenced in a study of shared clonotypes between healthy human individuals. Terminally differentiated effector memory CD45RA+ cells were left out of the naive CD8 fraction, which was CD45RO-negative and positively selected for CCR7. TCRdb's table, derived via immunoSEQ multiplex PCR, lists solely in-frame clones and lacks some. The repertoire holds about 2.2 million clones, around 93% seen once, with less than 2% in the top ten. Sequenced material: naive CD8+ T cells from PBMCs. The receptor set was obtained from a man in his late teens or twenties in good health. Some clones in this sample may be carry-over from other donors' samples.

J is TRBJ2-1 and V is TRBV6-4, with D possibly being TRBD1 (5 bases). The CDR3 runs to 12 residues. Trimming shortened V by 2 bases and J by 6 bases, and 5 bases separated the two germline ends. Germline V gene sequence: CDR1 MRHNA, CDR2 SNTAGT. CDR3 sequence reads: CASSDRGNEQFF. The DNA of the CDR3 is TGTGCCAGCAGTGACAGGGGCAATGAGCAGTTCTTC.

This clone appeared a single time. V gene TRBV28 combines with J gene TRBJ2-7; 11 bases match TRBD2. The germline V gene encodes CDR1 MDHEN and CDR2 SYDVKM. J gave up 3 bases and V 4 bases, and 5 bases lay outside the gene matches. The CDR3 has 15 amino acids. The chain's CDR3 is CASSSRTSGLYEQYF. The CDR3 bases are TGTGCCAGCAGTTCGAGGACTAGCGGGCTCTACGAGCAGTACTTC.

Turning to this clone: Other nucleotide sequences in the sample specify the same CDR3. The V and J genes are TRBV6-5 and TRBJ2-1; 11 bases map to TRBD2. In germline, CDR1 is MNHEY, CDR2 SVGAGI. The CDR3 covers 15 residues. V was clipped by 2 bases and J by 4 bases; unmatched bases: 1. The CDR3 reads CASSYGLAGYNEQFF. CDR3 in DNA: TGTGCCAGCAGTTACGGACTAGCGGGTTACAATGAGCAGTTCTTC.

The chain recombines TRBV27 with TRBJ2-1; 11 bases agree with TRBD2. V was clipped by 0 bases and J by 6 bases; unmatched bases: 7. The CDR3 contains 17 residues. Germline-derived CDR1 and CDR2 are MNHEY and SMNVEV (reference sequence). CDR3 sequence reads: CASSLSVLAGGLNEQFF. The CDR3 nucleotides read TGTGCCAGCAGTTTATCGGTCCTAGCGGGAGGACTCAATGAGCAGTTCTTC.